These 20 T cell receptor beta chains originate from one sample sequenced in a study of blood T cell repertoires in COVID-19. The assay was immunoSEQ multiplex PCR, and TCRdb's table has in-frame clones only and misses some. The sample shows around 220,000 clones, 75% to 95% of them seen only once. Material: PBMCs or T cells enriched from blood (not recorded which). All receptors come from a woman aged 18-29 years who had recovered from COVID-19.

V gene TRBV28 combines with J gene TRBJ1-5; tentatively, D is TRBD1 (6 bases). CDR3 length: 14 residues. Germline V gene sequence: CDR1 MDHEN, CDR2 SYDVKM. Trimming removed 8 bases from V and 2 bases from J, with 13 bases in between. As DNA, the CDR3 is TGTGCCAGCGGCAGGGGTTGGGGCAATCAGCCCCAGCATTTT. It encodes CASGRGWGNQPQHF.

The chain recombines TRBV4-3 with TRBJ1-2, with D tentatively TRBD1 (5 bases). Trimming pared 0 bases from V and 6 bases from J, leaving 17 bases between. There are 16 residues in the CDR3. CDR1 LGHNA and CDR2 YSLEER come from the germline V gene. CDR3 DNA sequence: TGCGCCAGCAGCCAAGATAGAGCGGGCAGGGTTAATGGCTACACCTTC. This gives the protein CASSQDRAGRVNGYTF.

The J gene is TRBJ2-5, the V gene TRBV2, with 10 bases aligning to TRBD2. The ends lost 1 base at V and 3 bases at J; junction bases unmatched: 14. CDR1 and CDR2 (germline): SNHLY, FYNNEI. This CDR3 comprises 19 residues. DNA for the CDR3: TGTGCCAGCAGTGAAGGGAAGGGATTAGCGGGAGGTAGGAAAGAGACCCAGTACTTC. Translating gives CASSEGKGLAGGRKETQYF.

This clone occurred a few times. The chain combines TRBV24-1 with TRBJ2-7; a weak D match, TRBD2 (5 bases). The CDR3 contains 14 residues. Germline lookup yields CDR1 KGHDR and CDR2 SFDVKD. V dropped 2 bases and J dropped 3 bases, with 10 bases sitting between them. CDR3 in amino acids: CATSDSRENYEQYF. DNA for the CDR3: TGTGCCACCAGTGATTCCCGGGAAAACTACGAGCAGTACTTC.

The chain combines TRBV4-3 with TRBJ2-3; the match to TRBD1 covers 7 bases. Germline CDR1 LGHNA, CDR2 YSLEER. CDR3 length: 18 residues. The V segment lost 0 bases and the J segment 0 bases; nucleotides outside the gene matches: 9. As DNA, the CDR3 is TGCGCCAGCAGCCAAGATCCCCGGGACAGCTCTAGCACAGATACGCAGTATTTT. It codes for CASSQDPRDSSSTDTQYF.

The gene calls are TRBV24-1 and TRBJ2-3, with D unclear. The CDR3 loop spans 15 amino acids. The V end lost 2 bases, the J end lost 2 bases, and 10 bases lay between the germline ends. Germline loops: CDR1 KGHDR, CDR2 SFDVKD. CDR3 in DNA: TGTGCCACCAGTGATTCGCGGCAGTTCACAGATACGCAGTATTTT. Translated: CATSDSRQFTDTQYF.

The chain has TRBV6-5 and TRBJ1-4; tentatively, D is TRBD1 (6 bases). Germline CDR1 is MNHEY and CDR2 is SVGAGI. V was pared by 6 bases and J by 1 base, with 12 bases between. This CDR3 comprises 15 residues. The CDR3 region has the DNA TGTGCCAGCAGCCCAGGACAGAGAACTAATGAAAAACTGTTTTTT. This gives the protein CASSPGQRTNEKLFF.

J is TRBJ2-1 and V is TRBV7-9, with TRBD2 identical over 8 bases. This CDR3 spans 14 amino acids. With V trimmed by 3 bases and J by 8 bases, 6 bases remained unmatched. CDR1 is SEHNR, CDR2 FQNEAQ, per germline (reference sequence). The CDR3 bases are TGTGCCAGCAGCTTTTCGAGCGGGGGCGATGAGCAGTTCTTC. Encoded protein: CASSFSSGGDEQFF.

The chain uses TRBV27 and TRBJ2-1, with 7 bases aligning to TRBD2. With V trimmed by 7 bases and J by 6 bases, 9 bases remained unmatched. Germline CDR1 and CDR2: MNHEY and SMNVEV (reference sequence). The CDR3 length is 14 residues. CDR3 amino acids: CASTRGLYLNEQFF. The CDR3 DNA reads TGTGCCAGCACCCGGGGACTATATCTCAATGAGCAGTTCTTC.

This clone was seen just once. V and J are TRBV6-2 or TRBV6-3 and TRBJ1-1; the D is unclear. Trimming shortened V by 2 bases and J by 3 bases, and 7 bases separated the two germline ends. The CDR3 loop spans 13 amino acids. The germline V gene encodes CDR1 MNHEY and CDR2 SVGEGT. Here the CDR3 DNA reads TGTGCCAGCAGTTACGCTCAGGACACTGAAGCTTTCTTT. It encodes CASSYAQDTEAFF.

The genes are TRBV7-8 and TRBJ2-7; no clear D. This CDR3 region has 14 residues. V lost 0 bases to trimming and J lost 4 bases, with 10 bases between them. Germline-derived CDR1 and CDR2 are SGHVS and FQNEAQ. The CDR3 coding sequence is TGTGCCAGCAGCTTAGCGCGCCTGGTTTACGAGCAGTACTTC. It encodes CASSLARLVYEQYF.

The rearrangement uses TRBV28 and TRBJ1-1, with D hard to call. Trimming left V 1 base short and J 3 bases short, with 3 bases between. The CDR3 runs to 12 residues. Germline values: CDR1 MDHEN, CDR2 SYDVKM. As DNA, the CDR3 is TGTGCCAGCAGTTTATCGTACACTGAAGCTTTCTTT. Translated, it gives CASSLSYTEAFF. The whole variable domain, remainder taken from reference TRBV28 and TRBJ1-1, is DVKVTQSSRYLVKRTGEKVFLECVQDMDHENMFWYRQDPGLGLRLIYFSYDVKMKEKGDIPEGYSVSREKKERFSLILESASTNQTSMYLCASSLSYTEAFFGQGTRLTVV.

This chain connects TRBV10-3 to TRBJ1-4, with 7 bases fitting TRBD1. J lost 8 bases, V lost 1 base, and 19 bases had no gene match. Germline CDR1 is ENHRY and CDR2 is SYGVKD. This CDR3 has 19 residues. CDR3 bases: TGTGCCATCAGTGAGTGGGGGAACAGGGGACCGCTTATAGGAGAAAAACTGTTTTTT. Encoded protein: CAISEWGNRGPLIGEKLFF.

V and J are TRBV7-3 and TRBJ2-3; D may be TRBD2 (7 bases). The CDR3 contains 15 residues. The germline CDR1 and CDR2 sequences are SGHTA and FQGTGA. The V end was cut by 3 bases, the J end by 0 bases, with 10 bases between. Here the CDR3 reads CASSLAGASTDTQYF. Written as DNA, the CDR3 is TGTGCCAGCAGCTTGGCGGGGGCGAGCACAGATACGCAGTATTTT.

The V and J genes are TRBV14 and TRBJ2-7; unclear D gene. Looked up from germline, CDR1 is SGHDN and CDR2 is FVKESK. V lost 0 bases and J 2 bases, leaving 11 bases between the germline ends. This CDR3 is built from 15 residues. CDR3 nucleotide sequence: TGTGCCAGCAGCCAAGACGGTTGGAGAGCCTACGAGCAGTACTTC. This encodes CASSQDGWRAYEQYF.

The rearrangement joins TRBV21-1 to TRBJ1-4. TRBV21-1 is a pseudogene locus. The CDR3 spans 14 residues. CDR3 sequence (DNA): TGTGCCAGCGGAGAAGGGAGAATGACGGAAAAACTGTTTTTT. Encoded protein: CASGEGRMTEKLFF.

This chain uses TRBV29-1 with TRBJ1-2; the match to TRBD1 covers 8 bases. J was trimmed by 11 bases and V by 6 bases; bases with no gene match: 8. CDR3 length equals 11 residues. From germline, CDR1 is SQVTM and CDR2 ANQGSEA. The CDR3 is CSVQDRVGYTF. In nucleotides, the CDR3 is TGCAGCGTGCAGGACAGGGTAGGATACACCTTC.

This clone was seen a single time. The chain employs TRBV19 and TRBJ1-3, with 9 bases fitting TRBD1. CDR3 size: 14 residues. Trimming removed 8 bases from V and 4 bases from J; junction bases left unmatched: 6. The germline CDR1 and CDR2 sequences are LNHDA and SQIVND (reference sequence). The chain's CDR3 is CASSGQGIGNTIYF. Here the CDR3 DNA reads TGTGCCAGTTCCGGACAGGGGATCGGAAACACCATATATTTT.

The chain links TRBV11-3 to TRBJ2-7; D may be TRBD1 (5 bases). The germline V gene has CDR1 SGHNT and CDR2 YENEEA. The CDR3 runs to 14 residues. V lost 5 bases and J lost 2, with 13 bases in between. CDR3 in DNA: TGTGCCAGCAGCCTCCTGGACACTACCTACGAGCAGTACTTC. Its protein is CASSLLDTTYEQYF.

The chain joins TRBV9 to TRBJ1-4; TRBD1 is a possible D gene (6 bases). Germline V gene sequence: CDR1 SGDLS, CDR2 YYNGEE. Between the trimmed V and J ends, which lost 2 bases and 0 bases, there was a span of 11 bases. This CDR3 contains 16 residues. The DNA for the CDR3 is TGTGCCAGCAGCGTGGGGGACATAGCAACTAATGAAAAACTGTTTTTT. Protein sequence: CASSVGDIATNEKLFF. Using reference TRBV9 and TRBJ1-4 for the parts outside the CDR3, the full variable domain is DSGVTQTPKHLITATGQRVTLRCSPRSGDLSVYWYQQSLDQGLQFLIQYYNGEERAKGNILERFSAQQFPDLHSELNLSSLELGDSALYFCASSVGDIATNEKLFFGSGTQLSVL.